This T cell receptor (beta chain) was identified in a study of cytomegalovirus exposure and HLA in healthy donors. As to this clone: Antigen specificity is unknown.

The CDR3 contains 15 residues. CDR1 and CDR2 from the germline V gene are SGHVS and FQNEAQ. Deletions cut 2 bases from V and 1 base from J, with 8 bases between. Study results and limitations: A later analysis associated some 16,000 TCR beta sequences with HLA alleles at a 0.05 false discovery rate.

With 60 Vbeta and 13 Jbeta primers, the PCR was carried out. Assay: immunoSEQ multiplex PCR; the TCRdb copy retains only in-frame clones and omits some. The sample has about 200,000 clones, 79% seen once. This receptor was identified in a girl aged 10 to 17 in good health and CMV-seropositive. The chain has TRBV7-8 and TRBJ2-2; D possibly corresponds to TRBD2 (6 bases). The material sequenced was PBMCs. CDR3 sequence (DNA): TGTGCCAGCAGCTTACGGGGAGGGAACACCGGGGAGCTGTTTTTT. Translating it yields CASSLRGGNTGELFF.